These 27 T cell receptor beta chains came from one sample sequenced in a study of blood T cell repertoires in COVID-19. TCRdb's table, derived via immunoSEQ multiplex PCR, lists solely in-frame clones and lacks some. The repertoire includes a few hundred thousand clones, roughly four fifths of them detected once, and about 2% sits in the top ten. What was sequenced was peripheral blood. These receptor sequences come from a man aged 30 to 39 who had recovered from COVID-19.

V usage is TRBV11-1 and J usage is TRBJ1-1, with a weak D call TRBD1 (6 bases). Trimming left V 6 bases short and J 0 bases short, with 14 bases between. CDR3 length equals 15 residues. Germline V gives CDR1 SGHAT, CDR2 FQDESV (reference sequence). In DNA, the CDR3 is TGTGCCAGCAGGAAGGCAGGGGAAATGAACACTGAAGCTTTCTTT. This sequence encodes CASRKAGEMNTEAFF.

The chain couples TRBV5-1 to TRBJ1-2; D ambiguous. The germline CDR1 and CDR2 sequences are SGHRS and YFSETQ. V was trimmed by 5 bases and J by 2 bases, leaving 13 bases between them. This CDR3 spans 14 amino acids. In DNA, the CDR3 is TGCGCCAGCAGATTGATGGGCTCAAACTATGGCTACACCTTC. Its translation is CASRLMGSNYGYTF.

The chain uses TRBV6-5 and TRBJ1-2; D uncertain. Germline CDR1 MNHEY, CDR2 SVGAGI. This CDR3 has 13 amino acids. V was shortened by 2 bases and J by 6 bases, with 10 bases between the two germline ends. The CDR3 is CASSYGSKNGYTF. The CDR3, as DNA: TGTGCCAGCAGTTACGGGAGTAAGAATGGCTACACCTTC.

The CDR3 protein is CASSFLQVNTEAFF. The DNA for the CDR3 is TGCGCCAGCAGCTTTCTCCAGGTGAACACTGAAGCTTTCTTT. The chain carries TRBV5-1 and TRBJ1-1; D unresolved. The CDR3 has 14 residues. The germline V gene has CDR1 SGHRS and CDR2 YFSETQ. V lost 2 bases and J lost 0, with 8 bases in between.

The chain couples TRBV29-1 to TRBJ2-5, with D perhaps matching TRBD1 (5 bases). The V end was cut by 3 bases, the J end by 4 bases, with 12 bases between. CDR1 and CDR2 from the germline V gene are SQVTM and ANQGSEA. There are 13 residues in the CDR3. The CDR3 DNA follows: TGCAGCGTTGAGACCCAGGGTGGAGAGACCCAGTACTTC. Translated, it gives CSVETQGGETQYF.

Notes on this clone: The sample contains more than one DNA sequence encoding this CDR3. The genes are TRBV5-1 and TRBJ2-3, with D unresolved. Per germline, CDR1 SGHRS and CDR2 YFSETQ. This CDR3 comprises 14 residues. V lost 0 bases and J 0 bases, leaving 5 bases between the germline ends. CDR3 loop: CASSLGQSTDTQYF. The DNA of the CDR3 is TGCGCCAGCAGCTTGGGGCAGAGCACAGATACGCAGTATTTT.

The chain couples TRBV2 to TRBJ2-7, with TRBD1 matching over 7 bases. This CDR3 is 14 amino acids long. The germline gives CDR1 SNHLY, CDR2 FYNNEI. V dropped 7 bases and J dropped 0; count of bases not matched to a gene: 6. CDR3 nucleotides: TGTGCCAGCAACGTAGGGGGCATCTCCTACGAGCAGTACTTC. Translation gives CASNVGGISYEQYF.

This chain links TRBV3-1 (or the pseudogene TRBV3-2) with TRBJ2-5, with 7 bases that match TRBD2. This CDR3 is 13 amino acids long. J gave up 5 bases and V 4 bases, and 4 bases lay outside the gene matches. Germline values: CDR1 LGHDT, CDR2 YNNKEL (reference sequence). The CDR3 sequence: CASSLPGGETQYF. In nucleotides, the CDR3 is TGTGCCAGCAGCCTACCCGGGGGGGAGACCCAGTACTTC.

The J gene is TRBJ2-1, the V gene TRBV24-1; 9 bases are shared with TRBD1. Trimming cost V 4 bases and J 2 bases; bases outside gene matches: 2. Germline CDR1 KGHDR, CDR2 SFDVKD. The CDR3 is 15 amino acids. CDR3 DNA sequence: TGTGCCACCAGTGAAACAGGGGGCACCTACAATGAGCAGTTCTTC. Protein: CATSETGGTYNEQFF.

This chain connects TRBV7-6 to TRBJ2-2; weak D call: TRBD2 (6 bases). CDR3 length equals 15 residues. Trimming pared 5 bases from V and 5 bases from J, leaving 15 bases between. CDR1 and CDR2 from the germline V gene are SGHVS and FNYEAQ. This CDR3 is CASSGPYSGTGELFF. CDR3 bases: TGTGCCAGCAGCGGGCCGTACAGCGGGACCGGGGAGCTGTTTTTT. Complete variable domain (other parts from reference TRBV7-6 and TRBJ2-2): GAGVSQSPRYKVTKRGQDVALRCDPISGHVSLYWYRQALGQGPEFLTYFNYEAQQDKSGLPNDRFSAERPEGSISTLTIQRTEQRDSAMYRCASSGPYSGTGELFFGEGSRLTVL.

This clone was counted between two and nine times. The chain combines TRBV28 with TRBJ1-2, with TRBD1 as a possible D gene (6 bases). This CDR3 contains 15 residues. Trimming pared 6 bases from V and 4 bases from J, leaving 18 bases between. Germline V gene sequence: CDR1 MDHEN, CDR2 SYDVKM. The CDR3 loop is CASRPVGTNSYGYTF. CDR3 bases: TGTGCCAGCAGGCCAGTCGGGACAAACAGCTATGGCTACACCTTC.

This clone was seen a single time. The chain couples TRBV7-8 to TRBJ1-2; D call uncertain. There are 13 residues in the CDR3. Trimming pared 5 bases from V and 8 bases from J, leaving 15 bases between. Germline loops: CDR1 SGHVS, CDR2 FQNEAQ. The CDR3 here is CASSPHGSGGYTF. In DNA form, the CDR3 reads TGTGCCAGCAGCCCTCATGGGAGTGGGGGCTACACCTTC.

The chain links TRBV5-5 to TRBJ2-1; 11 nucleotides match TRBD1. From germline, CDR1 is SGHKS and CDR2 YYEKEE (reference sequence). After removal of 4 bases from V and 5 bases from J, the junction contained 5 bases not matched to a gene. This CDR3 contains 15 residues. In DNA form, the CDR3 reads TGTGCCAGCAGCAGGGGACAGGGGGTTGACAATGAGCAGTTCTTC. Residues: CASSRGQGVDNEQFF.

The chain employs TRBV5-1 and TRBJ2-7; 12 positions agree with TRBD1. This CDR3 spans 15 amino acids. Germline V gene lookup returns CDR1 SGHRS and CDR2 YFSETQ. J lost 4 bases, V lost 4 bases, and 6 bases had no gene match. CDR3 in amino acids: CASSKGQGANYEQYF. As DNA, the CDR3 is TGCGCCAGCAGCAAGGGACAGGGGGCAAATTACGAGCAGTACTTC.

This clone occurred a few times. The genes are TRBV19 and TRBJ2-7, with TRBD2 identical over 8 bases. The CDR3 runs 16 residues. The germline V gene encodes CDR1 LNHDA and CDR2 SQIVND (reference sequence). V gave up 7 bases and J gave up 2 bases; unmatched junction bases: 13. The CDR3 coding sequence is TGTGCCAGTACCGCGCCGAGCACTAGCGGAACCTACGAGCAGTACTTC. It yields the protein CASTAPSTSGTYEQYF.

The genes are TRBV6-5 and TRBJ2-1, with D tentatively TRBD1 (5 bases). The CDR3 sequence is 15 residues long. CDR1 is MNHEY and CDR2 is SVGAGI in the germline V gene. Trimming left V 5 bases short and J 0 bases short, with 11 bases between. The CDR3 region is CASSPRQSSYNEQFF. DNA of the CDR3: TGTGCCAGCAGTCCGAGACAGAGCTCCTACAATGAGCAGTTCTTC.

V usage is TRBV12-3 or TRBV12-4 and J usage is TRBJ2-1; a possible D gene is TRBD2 (5 bases). With 5 bases removed from V and 5 bases from J, the gap between germline ends came to 10 bases. CDR3 length: 13 amino acids. This CDR3 reads CASSIGGNNEQFF. Written as DNA, the CDR3 is TGTGCCAGCAGTATTGGAGGCAACAATGAGCAGTTCTTC.

The rearrangement links TRBV5-1 to TRBJ2-1; D is unresolved. With 1 base removed from V and 7 bases from J, the gap between germline ends came to 12 bases. The germline V gene has CDR1 SGHRS and CDR2 YFSETQ. The CDR3 spans 14 residues. CDR3 protein: CASSLSISANEQFF. The CDR3, as DNA: TGCGCCAGCAGCTTGTCTATTTCCGCGAATGAGCAGTTCTTC.

The gene calls are TRBV19 and TRBJ1-2; 10 bases line up with TRBD1. V lost 8 bases to trimming and J lost 5 bases; unmatched junction nucleotides: 5. The CDR3 is made up of 13 amino acids. The germline gives CDR1 LNHDA, CDR2 SQIVND (reference sequence). The CDR3 sequence is CASGDRGPYGYTF. The CDR3 bases are TGTGCCAGTGGAGACAGGGGGCCATATGGCTACACCTTC.

This clone was detected only once. This rearrangement joins TRBV7-9 to TRBJ2-2; 8 positions match TRBD1. Looked up from germline, CDR1 is SEHNR and CDR2 is FQNEAQ (reference sequence). The trim removed 1 base at V and 5 bases at J, leaving 3 bases unmatched. CDR3 length equals 15 residues. CDR3 nucleotide sequence: TGTGCCAGCAGCTTAGATACAGGGGGGACCGGGGAGCTGTTTTTT. Protein sequence: CASSLDTGGTGELFF. Full variable domain (rest looked up from reference TRBV7-9 and TRBJ2-2): DTGVSQNPRHKITKRGQNVTFRCDPISEHNRLYWYRQTLGQGPEFLTYFQNEAQLEKSRLLSDRFSAERPKGSFSTLEIQRTEQGDSAMYLCASSLDTGGTGELFFGEGSRLTVL.

The rearrangement uses TRBV2 and TRBJ1-6; TRBD1 matches 9 bases. This CDR3 region has 14 residues. V was pared by 9 bases and J by 9 bases, with 9 bases of the junction left unmatched. Germline lookup yields CDR1 SNHLY and CDR2 FYNNEI. CDR3 coding DNA: TGTGCCAGGGCCCGGGACAGGGCTGGTTCACCCCTCCACTTT. Its protein is CARARDRAGSPLHF.

The chain uses TRBV7-2 and TRBJ2-1, with D possibly being TRBD1 (5 bases). There are 14 residues in the CDR3. Per germline, CDR1 SGHTA and CDR2 FQGNSA. Trimming left V 2 bases short and J 11 bases short, with 16 bases between. The CDR3 spells CASSLIFGWTKQFF. CDR3 coding DNA: TGTGCCAGCAGCTTAATCTTTGGATGGACAAAGCAGTTCTTC.

Comment on this clone: At one of its ends the junction is not consistent with the germline gene, which may arise from a read error. The chain employs TRBV5-1 and TRBJ2-1; weak D call: TRBD2 (7 bases). This CDR3 has 19 residues. Germline CDR1 is SGHRS and CDR2 is YFSETQ. This CDR3 reads CASSPDGRGRGASYSEQFF. The CDR3 bases are TGCGCCAGCAGCCCGGACGGGCGTGGACGGGGGGCCTCCTACAGTGAGCAGTTCTTC.

The rearrangement links TRBV29-1 to TRBJ1-2; 9 bases are a match to TRBD1. This CDR3 region has 12 residues. Germline V gives CDR1 SQVTM, CDR2 ANQGSEA. V gave up 5 bases and J gave up 8 bases; unmatched junction bases: 6. This CDR3 reads CSVPGQGGGYTF. The CDR3, as DNA: TGCAGCGTTCCGGGACAGGGAGGCGGCTACACCTTC.

As DNA, the CDR3 is TGTGCCAGCAGCTTGGAGCTCGGGGATAGGCGCAATGAGCAGTTCTTC. Protein sequence: CASSLELGDRRNEQFF. This chain links TRBV5-6 with TRBJ2-1; D is possibly TRBD2 (5 bases). Germline lookup yields CDR1 SGHDT and CDR2 YYEEEE. The CDR3 contains 16 residues. The V and J ends lost 0 bases and 6 bases respectively, with 16 bases between them.

This chain connects TRBV27 to TRBJ1-5; D call uncertain. The CDR3 is 13 residues long. V was clipped by 7 bases and J by 0 bases, with 7 bases between them. Germline assignment: CDR1 MNHEY and CDR2 SMNVEV (reference sequence). In DNA, the CDR3 is TGTGCCAGCAAAGAGAATAGCAATCAGCCCCAGCATTTT. Its protein is CASKENSNQPQHF.

The CDR3 nucleotides are TGTGCCAGCAGCTTAGATGCGGGGGCTAAAAACATTCAGTACTTC. This codes for CASSLDAGAKNIQYF. The rearrangement uses TRBV11-2 and TRBJ2-4, with TRBD2 as a possible D gene (7 bases). Trimming pared 0 bases from V and 4 bases from J, leaving 10 bases between. CDR3 size: 15 residues. CDR1 is SGHAT and CDR2 is FQNNGV in the germline V gene.